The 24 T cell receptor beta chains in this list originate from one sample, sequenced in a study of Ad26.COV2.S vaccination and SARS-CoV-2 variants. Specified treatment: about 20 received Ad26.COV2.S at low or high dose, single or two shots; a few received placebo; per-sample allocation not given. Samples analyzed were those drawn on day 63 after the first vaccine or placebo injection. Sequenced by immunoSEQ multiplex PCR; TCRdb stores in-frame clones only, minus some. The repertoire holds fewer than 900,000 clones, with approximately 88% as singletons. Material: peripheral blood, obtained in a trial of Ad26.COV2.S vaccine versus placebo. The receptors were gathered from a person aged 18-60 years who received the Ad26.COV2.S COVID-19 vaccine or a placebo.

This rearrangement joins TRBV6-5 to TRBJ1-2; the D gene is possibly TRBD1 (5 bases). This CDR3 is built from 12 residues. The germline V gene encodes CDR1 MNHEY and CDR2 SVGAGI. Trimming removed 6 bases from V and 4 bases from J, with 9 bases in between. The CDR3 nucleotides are TGTGCCAGCAGCCCCGGGGCCTATGGCTACACCTTC. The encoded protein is CASSPGAYGYTF.

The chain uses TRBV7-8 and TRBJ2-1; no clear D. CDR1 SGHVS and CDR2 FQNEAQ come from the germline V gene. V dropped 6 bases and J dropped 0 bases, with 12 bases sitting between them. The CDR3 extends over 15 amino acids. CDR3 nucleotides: TGTGCCAGCAGTCCGATTGATACCTCCTACAATGAGCAGTTCTTC. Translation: CASSPIDTSYNEQFF.

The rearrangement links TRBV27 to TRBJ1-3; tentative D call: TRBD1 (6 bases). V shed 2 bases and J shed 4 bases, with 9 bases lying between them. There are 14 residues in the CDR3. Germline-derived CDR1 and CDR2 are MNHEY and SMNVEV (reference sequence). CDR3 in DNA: TGTGCCAGCAGTTTACGCAGGGGCGGAAACACCATATATTTT. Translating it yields CASSLRRGGNTIYF.

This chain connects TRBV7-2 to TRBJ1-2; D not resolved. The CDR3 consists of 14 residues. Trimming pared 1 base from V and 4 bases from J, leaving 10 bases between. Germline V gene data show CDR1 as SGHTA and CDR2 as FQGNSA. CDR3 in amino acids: CASSLGPEGYGYTF. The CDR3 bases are TGTGCCAGCAGCTTAGGCCCGGAGGGCTATGGCTACACCTTC.

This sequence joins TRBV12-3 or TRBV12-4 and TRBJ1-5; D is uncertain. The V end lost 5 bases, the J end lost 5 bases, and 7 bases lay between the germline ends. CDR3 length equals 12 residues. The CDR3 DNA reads TGTGCCAGCAGTAGGACCGATCAGCCCCAGCATTTT. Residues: CASSRTDQPQHF.

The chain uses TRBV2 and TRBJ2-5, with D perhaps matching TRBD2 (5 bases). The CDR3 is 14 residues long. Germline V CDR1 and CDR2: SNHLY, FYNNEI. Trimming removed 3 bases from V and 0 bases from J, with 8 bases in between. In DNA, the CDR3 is TGTGCCAGCAGTGACCAGCGGTACCAAGAGACCCAGTACTTC. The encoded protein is CASSDQRYQETQYF. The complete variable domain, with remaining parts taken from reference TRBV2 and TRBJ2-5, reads EPEVTQTPSHQVTQMGQEVILRCVPISNHLYFYWYRQILGQKVEFLVSFYNNEISEKSEIFDDQFSVERPDGSNFTLKIRSTKLEDSAMYFCASSDQRYQETQYFGPGTRLLVL.

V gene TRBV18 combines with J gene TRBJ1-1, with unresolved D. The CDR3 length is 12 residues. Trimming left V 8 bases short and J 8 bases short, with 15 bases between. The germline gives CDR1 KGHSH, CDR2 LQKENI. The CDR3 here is CASSRQNQEAFF. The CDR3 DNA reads TGTGCCAGCAGCAGACAAAATCAGGAAGCTTTCTTT.

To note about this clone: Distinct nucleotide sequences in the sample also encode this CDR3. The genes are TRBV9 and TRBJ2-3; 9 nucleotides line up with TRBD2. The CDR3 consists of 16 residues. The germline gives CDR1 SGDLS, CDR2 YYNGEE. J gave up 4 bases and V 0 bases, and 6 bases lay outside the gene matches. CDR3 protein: CASSVGGSGSSDTQYF. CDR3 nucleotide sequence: TGTGCCAGCAGCGTAGGTGGTAGCGGGAGTTCAGATACGCAGTATTTT.

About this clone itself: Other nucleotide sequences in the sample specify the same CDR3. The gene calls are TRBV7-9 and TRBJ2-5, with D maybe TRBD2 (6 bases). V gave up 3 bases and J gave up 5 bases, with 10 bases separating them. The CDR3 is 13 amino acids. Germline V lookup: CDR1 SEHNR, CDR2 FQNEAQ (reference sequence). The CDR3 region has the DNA TGTGCCAGCAGCTTGGCGGGGTCGGAGACCCAGTACTTC. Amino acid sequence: CASSLAGSETQYF.

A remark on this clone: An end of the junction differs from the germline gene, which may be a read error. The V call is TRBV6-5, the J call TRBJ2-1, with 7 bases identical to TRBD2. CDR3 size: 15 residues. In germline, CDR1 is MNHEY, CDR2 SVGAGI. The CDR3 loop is CASSRPNRDYHEQFF. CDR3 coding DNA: TGTGCCAGCAGTCGCCCGAACCGGGACTACCATGAGCAGTTCTTC.

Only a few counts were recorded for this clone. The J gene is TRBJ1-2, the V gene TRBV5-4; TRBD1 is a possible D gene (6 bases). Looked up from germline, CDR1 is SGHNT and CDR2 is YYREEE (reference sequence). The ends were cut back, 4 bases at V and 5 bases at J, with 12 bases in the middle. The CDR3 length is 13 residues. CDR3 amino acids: CASSPLQGYGYTF. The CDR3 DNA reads TGTGCCAGCAGCCCGTTACAGGGATATGGCTACACCTTC.

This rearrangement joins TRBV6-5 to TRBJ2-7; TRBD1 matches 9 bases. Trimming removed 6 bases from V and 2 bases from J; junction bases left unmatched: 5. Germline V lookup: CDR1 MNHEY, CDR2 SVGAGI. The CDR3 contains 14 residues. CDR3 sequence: CASRGDRATYEQYF. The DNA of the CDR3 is TGTGCCAGCAGGGGGGACAGGGCGACCTACGAGCAGTACTTC.

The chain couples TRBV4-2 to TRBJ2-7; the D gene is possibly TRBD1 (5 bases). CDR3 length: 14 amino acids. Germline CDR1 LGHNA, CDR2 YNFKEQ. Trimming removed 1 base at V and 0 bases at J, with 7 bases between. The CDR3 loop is CASSQGTSSYEQYF. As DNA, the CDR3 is TGTGCCAGCAGCCAAGGGACAAGCTCCTACGAGCAGTACTTC.

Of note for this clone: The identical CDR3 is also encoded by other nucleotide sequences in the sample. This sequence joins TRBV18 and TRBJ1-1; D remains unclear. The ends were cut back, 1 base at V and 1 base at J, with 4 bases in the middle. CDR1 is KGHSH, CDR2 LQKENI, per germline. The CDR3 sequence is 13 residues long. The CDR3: CASSPQENTEAFF. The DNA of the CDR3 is TGTGCCAGCTCACCACAGGAGAACACTGAAGCTTTCTTT.

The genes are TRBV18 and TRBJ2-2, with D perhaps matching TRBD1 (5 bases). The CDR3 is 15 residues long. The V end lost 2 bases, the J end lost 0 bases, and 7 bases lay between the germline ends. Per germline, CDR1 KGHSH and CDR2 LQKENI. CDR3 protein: CASSPLGANTGELFF. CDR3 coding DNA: TGTGCCAGCTCACCATTAGGGGCGAACACCGGGGAGCTGTTTTTT.

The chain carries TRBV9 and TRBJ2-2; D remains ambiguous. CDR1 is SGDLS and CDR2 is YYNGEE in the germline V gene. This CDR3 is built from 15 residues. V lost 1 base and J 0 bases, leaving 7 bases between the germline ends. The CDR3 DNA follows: TGTGCCAGCAGCGTAAAACTCTCGAACACCGGGGAGCTGTTTTTT. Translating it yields CASSVKLSNTGELFF.

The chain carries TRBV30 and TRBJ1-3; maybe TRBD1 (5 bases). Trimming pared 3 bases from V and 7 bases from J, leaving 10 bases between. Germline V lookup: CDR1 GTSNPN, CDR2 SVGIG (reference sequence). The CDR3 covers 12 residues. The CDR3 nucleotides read TGTGCCTGGAGCCCGACAGTGAACACCATATATTTT. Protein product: CAWSPTVNTIYF. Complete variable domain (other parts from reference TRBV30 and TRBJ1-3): SQTIHQWPATLVQPVGSPLSLECTVEGTSNPNLYWYRQAAGRGLQLLFYSVGIGQISSEVPQNLSASRPQDRQFILSSKKLLLSDSGFYLCAWSPTVNTIYFGEGSWLTVV.

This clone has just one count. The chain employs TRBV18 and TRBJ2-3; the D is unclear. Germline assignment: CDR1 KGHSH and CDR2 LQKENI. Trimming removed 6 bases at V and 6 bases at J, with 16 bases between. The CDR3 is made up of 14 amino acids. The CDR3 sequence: CASSPPSVGDTQYF. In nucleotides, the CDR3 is TGTGCCAGCTCCCCCCCTTCCGTTGGCGATACGCAGTATTTT.

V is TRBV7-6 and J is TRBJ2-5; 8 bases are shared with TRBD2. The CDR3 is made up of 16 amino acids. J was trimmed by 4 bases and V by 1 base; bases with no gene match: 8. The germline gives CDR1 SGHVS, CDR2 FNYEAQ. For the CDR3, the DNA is TGTGCCAGCAGCTTAGGTTCGGGAGGGCCAAGAGAGACCCAGTACTTC. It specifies CASSLGSGGPRETQYF.

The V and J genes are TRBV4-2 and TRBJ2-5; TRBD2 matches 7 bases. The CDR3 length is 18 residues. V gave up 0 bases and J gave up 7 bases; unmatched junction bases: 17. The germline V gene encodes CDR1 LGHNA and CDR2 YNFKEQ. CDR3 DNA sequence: TGTGCCAGCAGCCAAGATAGGGGAGGGGCGGCAGGTCCGGGGACCCAGTACTTC. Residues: CASSQDRGGAAGPGTQYF.

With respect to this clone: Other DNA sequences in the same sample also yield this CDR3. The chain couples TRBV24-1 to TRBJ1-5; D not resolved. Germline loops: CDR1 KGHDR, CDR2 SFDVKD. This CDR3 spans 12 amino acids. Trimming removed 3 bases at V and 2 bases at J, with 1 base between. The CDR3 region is CATSDGNQPQHF. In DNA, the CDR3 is TGTGCCACCAGTGATGGCAATCAGCCCCAGCATTTT.

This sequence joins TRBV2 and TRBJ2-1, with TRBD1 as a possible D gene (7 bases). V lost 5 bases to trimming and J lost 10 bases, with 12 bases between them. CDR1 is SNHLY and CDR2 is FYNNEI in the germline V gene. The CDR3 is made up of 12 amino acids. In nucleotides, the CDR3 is TGTGCCAGCAGTACAGGGGCGGGGGAGCAGTTCTTC. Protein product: CASSTGAGEQFF.

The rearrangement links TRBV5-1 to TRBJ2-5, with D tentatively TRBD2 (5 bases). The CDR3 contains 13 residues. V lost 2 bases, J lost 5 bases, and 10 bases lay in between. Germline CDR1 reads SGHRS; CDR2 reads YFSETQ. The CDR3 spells CASSFEGAETQYF. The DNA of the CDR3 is TGCGCCAGCAGCTTCGAGGGAGCGGAGACCCAGTACTTC.

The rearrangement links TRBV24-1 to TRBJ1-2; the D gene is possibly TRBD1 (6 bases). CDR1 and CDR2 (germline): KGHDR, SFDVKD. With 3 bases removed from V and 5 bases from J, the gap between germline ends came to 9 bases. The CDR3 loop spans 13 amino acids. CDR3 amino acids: CATSDRTVYGYTF. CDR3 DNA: TGTGCCACCAGTGATCGGACAGTATATGGCTACACCTTC.